This T cell receptor (beta chain) originates from a study of OX40 agonist ivuxolimab in advanced cancers. Study outcomes and limitations: Clonal expansion by week 6 occurred in CD4+ and CD8+ blood T cells (at 0.1 to 3.0 mg/kg). Researchers report that CD8+ T cells had, on average, more expanded clones than CD4+.

Autoimmune disease history or systemic immunosuppression meant exclusion. This clone was counted a few times. Its cognate antigen is unknown. CDR3 size: 17 residues. V shed 4 bases and J 0 bases; nucleotides not matched to a gene: 7. Germline V CDR1 and CDR2: SGHVS, FNYEAQ. Data came from immunoSEQ multiplex PCR; TCRdb stores just in-frame clones and leaves some out. This sample has tens of thousands of clones, with approximately 70% found just once. The chain combines TRBV7-6 with TRBJ1-3; 9 bases match TRBD1. The clonotype comes from an adult with an advanced solid tumor such as melanoma, head and neck, liver or kidney cancer. The sample consisted of CD4+ or CD8+ T cells sorted from blood, taken in a trial of the OX40 agonist ivuxolimab. This CDR3 reads CASSYDRGEYSGNTIYF. The CDR3 DNA follows: TGTGCCAGCAGCTACGACAGGGGGGAATACTCTGGAAACACCATATATTTT. Using reference TRBV7-6 and TRBJ1-3 for the parts outside the CDR3, the full variable domain is GAGVSQSPRYKVTKRGQDVALRCDPISGHVSLYWYRQALGQGPEFLTYFNYEAQQDKSGLPNDRFSAERPEGSISTLTIQRTEQRDSAMYRCASSYDRGEYSGNTIYFGEGSWLTVV.